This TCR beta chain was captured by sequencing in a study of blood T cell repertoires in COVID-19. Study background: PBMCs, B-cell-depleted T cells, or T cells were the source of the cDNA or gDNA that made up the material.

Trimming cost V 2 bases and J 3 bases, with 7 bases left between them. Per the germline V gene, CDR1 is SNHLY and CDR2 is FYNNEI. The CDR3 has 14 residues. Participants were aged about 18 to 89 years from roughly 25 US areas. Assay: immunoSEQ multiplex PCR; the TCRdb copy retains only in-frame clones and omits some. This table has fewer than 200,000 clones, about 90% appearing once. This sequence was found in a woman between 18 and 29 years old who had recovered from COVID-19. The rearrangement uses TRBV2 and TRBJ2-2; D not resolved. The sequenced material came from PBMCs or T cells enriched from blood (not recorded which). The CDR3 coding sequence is TGTGCCAGCAGTGAAAACACCCACACCGGGGAGCTGTTTTTT. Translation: CASSENTHTGELFF.